This is a list of T cell receptor beta chains from one sample in a study of STAT5B mutations in CD4+ large granular lymphocyte leukemia. Profiling relied on immunoSEQ multiplex PCR, and the TCRdb table lists in-frame clones only, not all of them. The sample holds 25,000 to 30,000 clones, 60% to 85% seen once. The sample taken for sequencing was CD4+ T cells from blood buffy coats. These receptors were obtained from a human donor in good health. Both conserved end residues are part of each CDR3. Each record gives: V gene, clone size, CDR3 protein. A row's size may be missing; if present it is once, few, many or a size class.

TRBV28 . CASSPQGAGNQPQHF
TRBV11-3 . CASSQGLAGPSTDTQYF
TRBV7-8 . CASSLEPGQGDYGYTF
TRBV9 . CASSVPPLAGVETQYF
TRBV7-2 . CASSWSGQGVGGQYF
TRBV10-1 few CASSDLTGGETQYF
TRBV7-2 . CASSLGDPWGETQYF
TRBV4-1 . CASSQEGTGDEQYF
TRBV6-6 once CASSYAGQQESPLHF
TRBV14 . CASSQEGAGKVGGRSSYEQYF
TRBV30 . CAWRATWVNTEAFF
TRBV19 . CASALTGLVQPQHF
TRBV28 . CASSLGSASGVARGQFF
TRBV6-5 . CASSYGGTEAFF
TRBV5-5 once CASSLGTGYNQPQHF
TRBV7-2 . CASSLVRTEQGGNSPLHF
TRBV6-1 . CASSEALQPSALHF
TRBV6-6 . CASSYWHRDTGELFF
TRBV15 . CATGALSGGLYEQYF
TRBV29-1 . CSVDSATTNTEAFF
TRBV5-6 once CASSLGQGNYGYTF
TRBV5-4 . CASSSRGQEATEAFF
TRBV6-5 once CASSRQGMTDTQYF
TRBV25-1 few CASSGMARAFF
TRBV19 once CASSMQGGGNQPQHF
TRBV6-5 . CASTGQLNTEAFF
TRBV6-5 few CASRQQAGGYTF
TRBV6-5 few CASSSLTYSPLHF
TRBV4-2 . CASRPSGNTDTQYF
TRBV5-8 . CASSLRGDGANVLTF
TRBV28 once CASSLEGGGWVQETQYF
TRBV6-1 . CASSAPGQGSEAFF
TRBV6-1 few CASSPTGGVGYTF
TRBV6-6 once CAGGGPDTGELFF
TRBV27 few CASSGQYHTGELFF
TRBV7-3 . CASSLNTGELFF
TRBV6-5 . CASSPWGSGANVLTF
TRBV28 . CASSFTSERETQYF
TRBV2 . CASMGGGSYNEQFF
TRBV7-2 . CASSPSGGTTGELFF
TRBV19 . CASSIGSWGEDTEAFF
TRBV27 . CASSFKGDDGYTF
TRBV2 . CASSDPGDYGYTF
TRBV5-1 . CASSSTGDTIYF
TRBV5-1 few CASSLSGQTNTEAFF
TRBV28 . CASSWTSTDTQYF
TRBV14 . CASKGEASTGELFF
TRBV5-1 . CASSSSGGGTEAFF
TRBV9 . CASSAWTSGGLKETQYF
TRBV28 once CASTGGTAYNEQFF
TRBV7-2 . CASSLAGVISPLHF
TRBV30 few CAWRATSGTTQQYF
TRBV19 . CASIQHEGSYNEQFF
TRBV30 . CAWSIGGPSGSTIYF
TRBV6-5 . CASSYSPGAGQPQHF
TRBV15 . CATSRGSTLGYTF
TRBV7-9 . CASSFDTSSGNTIYF